A selection of T cell receptor beta chains follows, all from one sample in a study of tissue T cells after allogeneic stem cell transplantation. Clones were sequenced by immunoSEQ multiplex PCR, and TCRdb holds only the in-frame ones, with some missing. Of some 43,000 clones in the sample, roughly 92% were seen once. This sample comprised blood, obtained before transplantation. These receptors originate from a woman aged 35 to 75 who later had graft-versus-host disease after an allogeneic stem cell transplant. Each CDR3 is given with its conserved first and last residue. A D gene is named only where the DNA matches it firmly. Only some rows state a clone size, as once, few, many or a class for expanded clones.

D gene,clone size,V gene,J gene,CDR3 DNA,CDR3 protein
TRBD1,.,TRBV29-1,TRBJ1-1,TGCAGCGTGGGACAGTCGAACACTGAAGCTTTCTTT,CSVGQSNTEAFF
.,once,TRBV6-4,TRBJ1-2,TGTGCCAGCAGTGACCCGTCCGAACCGAATGGCTACACCTTC,CASSDPSEPNGYTF
.,.,TRBV19,TRBJ1-5,TGTGCCAGTAGTGGTGGGGAGGGCCTGAGTCCCCAGCATTTT,CASSGGEGLSPQHF
.,once,TRBV19,TRBJ2-2,TGTGCCAGTAGTATGTCCGGCTTGTTGAACACCGGGGAGCTGTTTTTT,CASSMSGLLNTGELFF
TRBD1,.,TRBV7-9,TRBJ1-2,TGTGCCAGCAGCTTAGGGACAGGGCACTATGGCTACACCTTC,CASSLGTGHYGYTF
.,.,TRBV5-1,TRBJ1-4,TGCGCCAGCAGCCCTGGGCCCTACAATGTCGTGGACGCCGACGCAGAAAAACTGTTTTTT,CASSPGPYNVVDADAEKLFF
.,.,TRBV27,TRBJ2-3,TGTGCCAGCAGTTTGGGGCAGGGGAGAGTAGATACGCAGTATTTT,CASSLGQGRVDTQYF
TRBD2,.,TRBV7-2,TRBJ2-7,TGTGCCAGCAGCCCAGGACTAGCCTGGGACGAGCAGTACTTC,CASSPGLAWDEQYF
TRBD1,.,TRBV10-2,TRBJ1-1,TGCGCCAGCAGGGGGACAGCCGACCAACCGAATGAAGCTTTCTTT,CASRGTADQPNEAFF
.,.,TRBV7-2,TRBJ2-3,TGTGCCAGCAGCTTAGGGGATCTGAATACGCAGTATTTT,CASSLGDLNTQYF
.,.,TRBV28,TRBJ1-6,TGTGCCAGCAGTTTTAACTCAAGGAATTCACCCCTCCACTTT,CASSFNSRNSPLHF
.,once,TRBV28,TRBJ1-6,TGTGCCAGCACCAAAGCATGGGAGCGGTATTCACCCCTCCACTTT,CASTKAWERYSPLHF
.,.,TRBV27,TRBJ2-7,TGTGCCACTTCTTCCGGAACCCACTACGAGCAGTACTTC,CATSSGTHYEQYF
.,.,TRBV28,TRBJ2-1,TGTGCCAGCAGTTTGAGTAGCTCCTACAATGAGCAGTTCTTC,CASSLSSSYNEQFF
.,.,TRBV7-3,TRBJ2-7,TGTGCCAGCAGCTTACAGGGCGGCTACGAGCAGTACTTC,CASSLQGGYEQYF
.,.,TRBV7-9,TRBJ1-1,TGTGCCAGCAGCTTAGAGACCGGGACCTTGAACACTGAAGCTTTCTTT,CASSLETGTLNTEAFF
TRBD1,.,TRBV19,TRBJ2-2,TGTGCCAGTAGGGGGGGACAGGTCAACACCGGGGAGCTGTTTTTT,CASRGGQVNTGELFF
.,.,TRBV7-2,TRBJ2-5,TGTGCCAGCAGCCCATCTTACATCACAGCGGCCGACCAAGAGACCCAGTACTTC,CASSPSYITAADQETQYF
.,.,TRBV27,TRBJ2-3,TGTGCCAGCAGTTTTCAGGCAGGGCTTCGCACAGATACGCAGTATTTT,CASSFQAGLRTDTQYF
.,.,TRBV24-1,TRBJ2-7,TGTGCCACCAGTGATTCTCATCAGGACGAGCAGTACTTC,CATSDSHQDEQYF
.,.,TRBV19,TRBJ2-5,TGTGCCAGTAGTATCGGGACAACAGAGACCCAGTACTTC,CASSIGTTETQYF
.,.,TRBV19,TRBJ1-1,TGTGCCAGTAGTGATTGGCAGGGTACGAACACTGAAGCTTTCTTT,CASSDWQGTNTEAFF
.,.,TRBV4-3,TRBJ2-2,TGCGCCAGCAGCCAAGATCTTCGCGGGATTACCGGGGAGCTGTTTTTT,CASSQDLRGITGELFF
TRBD1,.,TRBV27,TRBJ2-2,TGTGCCAGCAGACCCGGGACAGCAAGATACACCGGGGAGCTGTTTTTT,CASRPGTARYTGELFF
.,.,TRBV7-9,TRBJ2-2,TGTGCCAGCAGCGTAAGGGGTGACATGACTTCGAACACCGGGGAGCTGTTTTTT,CASSVRGDMTSNTGELFF
TRBD2,.,TRBV27,TRBJ2-5,TGTGCCAGCAGTCCAACGACTAGCGGACAAGAGACCCAGTACTTC,CASSPTTSGQETQYF
TRBD1,.,TRBV28,TRBJ2-2,TGTGCCAGCAGTTTCTGGCAGACAGGGGCCGGGGAGCTGTTTTTT,CASSFWQTGAGELFF
.,once,TRBV7-6,TRBJ2-3,TGTGCCAGCAGCCCTGCTAGCGTGGGAACAGATACGCAGTATTTT,CASSPASVGTDTQYF
.,.,TRBV4-3,TRBJ2-7,TGCGCCAGCAGCCAAGACTTCCCCTCCGGTGGATACGAGCAGTACTTC,CASSQDFPSGGYEQYF
.,.,TRBV4-2,TRBJ2-3,TGTGCCAGCAGCCAAGGGATTGCGGTCCACCGTGGAGATACGCAGTATTTT,CASSQGIAVHRGDTQYF
TRBD1,.,TRBV9,TRBJ1-3,TGTGCCAGCAGCCATGAGGGGGCGAACTCTGGAAACACCATATATTTT,CASSHEGANSGNTIYF
.,.,TRBV19,TRBJ2-1,TGTGCCAGTAGTATAGAGCGGAGCTCCTACAATGAGCAGTTCTTC,CASSIERSSYNEQFF
.,.,TRBV5-1,TRBJ2-5,TGCGCCAGCAGCCCGGGACCCCAAGAGACCCAGTACTTC,CASSPGPQETQYF
TRBD1,.,TRBV5-1,TRBJ2-1,TGCGCCAGCAGCTTGTCGACAGGGGAAAGTTACAATGAGCAGTTCTTC,CASSLSTGESYNEQFF
TRBD1,.,TRBV9,TRBJ2-7,TGTGCCAGCAGCTCCCGACAGGGGGCTTACGAGCAGTACTTC,CASSSRQGAYEQYF
TRBD1,.,TRBV29-1,TRBJ1-2,TGCAGCGTAGGGACAGGCCGGGACTATGGCTACACCTTC,CSVGTGRDYGYTF
.,.,TRBV11-3,TRBJ2-2,TGTGCCAGCAGCTGGGAGGCCGGGGAGCTGTTTTTT,CASSWEAGELFF
.,.,TRBV28,TRBJ2-7,TGTGCCAGCAATCCGACTCCCACCTACGAGCAGTACTTC,CASNPTPTYEQYF
.,.,TRBV7-2,TRBJ2-3,TGTGCCAGCAGCTTAGCGAAAGGCGGGGTATCAGATACGCAGTATTTT,CASSLAKGGVSDTQYF
TRBD2,.,TRBV27,TRBJ2-1,TGTGCCAGCAGTTTAGACGGGAGGGCCTCCCACAATGAGCAGTTCTTC,CASSLDGRASHNEQFF
TRBD2,.,TRBV6-2/TRBV6-3,TRBJ2-7,TGTGCCAGCAGTTACCCGAGGACTAGCGGGAGGTACGAGCAGTACTTC,CASSYPRTSGRYEQYF
.,.,TRBV7-2,TRBJ1-3,TGTGCCAGCAGCTTAGTTGGGGGTGGAAACACCATATATTTT,CASSLVGGGNTIYF
.,.,TRBV20-1,TRBJ1-1,TGCAGTGCCACAAGAGAGGCTTTCTTT,CSATREAFF
.,.,TRBV7-2,TRBJ1-6,TGTGCCAGCAGAAGACAGCGACAGATTAATTCACCCCTCCACTTT,CASRRQRQINSPLHF
.,.,TRBV29-1,TRBJ1-5,TGCAGCGTTGTGTATACGGCGGATATCAATCAGCCCCAGCATTTT,CSVVYTADINQPQHF
TRBD1,.,TRBV18,TRBJ2-7,TGTGCCAGCTCATCACCTGGCGCAGGGGGCGACGAGCAGTACTTC,CASSSPGAGGDEQYF
.,.,TRBV6-1,TRBJ2-5,TGTGCCAGCAGTTGGGGTGGAGAGCAAGAGACCCAGTACTTC,CASSWGGEQETQYF
.,.,TRBV18,TRBJ2-5,TGTGCCAGCTCACCGGGGACGTTGGAGACCCAGTACTTC,CASSPGTLETQYF
.,.,TRBV11-2,TRBJ2-2,TGTGCCAGCAGCTTAGGCTGGGGCGATTCGAACACCGGGGAGCTGTTTTTT,CASSLGWGDSNTGELFF
.,.,TRBV4-3,TRBJ2-2,TGCGCCAGCAGCCAAGGCACCGGCACCGGGGAGCTGTTTTTT,CASSQGTGTGELFF
.,.,TRBV10-3,TRBJ1-5,TGTGCCATCAGTGAGGGCAGTTACAATCAGCCCCAGCATTTT,CAISEGSYNQPQHF
.,.,TRBV30,TRBJ2-1,TGTGCCTGGAGTTGGGGGAGAGGAAATGAGCAGTTCTTC,CAWSWGRGNEQFF